A single sample is the source of the 18 T cell receptor beta chains below, sequenced in a study of T cells in Graves' hyperthyroidism and ophthalmopathy. Researchers amplified the TCR beta CDR3 regions from RNA transcripts. With the HTBI primer set, the TCR CDR3 went through a first round of RT-PCR. TCRdb re-called the multiplex PCR reads with MiXCR, one entry per CDR3 protein. The data contain 300,000 or so distinct CDR3 sequences, about 18% of them singletons. The sequencing sample was made of blood. The source of these receptors is a woman in her sixties with Graves' ophthalmopathy.

This clonotype was seen ten or more times. The chain couples TRBV3-1 to TRBJ2-5, with D unclear. The CDR3 is made up of 13 amino acids. Trimming took off 7 bases at V and 5 bases at J, with 14 bases between the two ends. Germline-derived CDR1 and CDR2 are LGHDT and YNNKEL (reference sequence). CDR3 sequence (DNA): TGTGCCAGCACCCTAAGGGTGAGCGAGACCCAGTACTTC. This codes for CASTLRVSETQYF.

This clonotype was counted many times. This chain connects TRBV3-1 to TRBJ2-1; tentatively, D is TRBD1 or TRBD2 (6 bases each). This CDR3 has 17 amino acids. Germline-derived CDR1 and CDR2 are LGHDT and YNNKEL (reference sequence). Trimming stripped 4 bases from V and 4 bases from J, with 20 bases between. In DNA, the CDR3 is TGTGCCAGCAGCCCGAACGCGGTCCGGGGGCCTTACAATGAGCAGTTCTTC. Its protein product is CASSPNAVRGPYNEQFF.

This clonotype occurred many times. The chain couples TRBV7-2 to TRBJ1-2; D might be TRBD1 (6 bases). Germline V gene data show CDR1 as SGHTA and CDR2 as FQGNSA. The V end was cut by 5 bases, the J end by 4 bases, with 14 bases between. The CDR3 runs to 14 residues. Here the CDR3 reads CASSPGRGLYGYTF. CDR3 nucleotide sequence: TGTGCCAGCAGCCCCGGGCGGGGGCTCTATGGCTACACCTTC.

This chain joins TRBV5-6 and TRBJ1-2; 9 nucleotides agree with TRBD1. The CDR3 consists of 16 residues. Germline CDR1 reads SGHDT; CDR2 reads YYEEEE. After removal of 0 bases from V and 2 bases from J, the junction contained 5 bases not matched to a gene. CDR3 nucleotide sequence: TGTGCCAGCAGCTTGGTAGGGACAGGGAACAACTATGGCTACACCTTC. It translates to CASSLVGTGNNYGYTF.

This clonotype was recorded many times. The genes are TRBV6-2 or TRBV6-3 and TRBJ2-7; D call uncertain. The CDR3 totals 14 residues. Germline-derived CDR1 and CDR2 are MNHEY and SVGEGT. Trimming stripped 2 bases from V and 2 bases from J, with 10 bases between. The CDR3 region is CASSYQQTTYEQYF. The CDR3, as DNA: TGTGCCAGCAGTTACCAACAGACAACCTACGAGCAGTACTTC.

In this sample, this clonotype turned up many times. The chain employs TRBV18 and TRBJ1-5; TRBD1 agrees at 7 bases. The CDR3 length is 16 residues. CDR1 KGHSH and CDR2 LQKENI come from the germline V gene. J lost 5 bases, V lost 2 bases, and 9 bases had no gene match. This CDR3 is CASSPRDRGSDQPQHF. DNA for the CDR3: TGTGCCAGCTCACCAAGGGACAGAGGCAGTGATCAGCCCCAGCATTTT.

This clonotype was found many times. The chain recombines TRBV20-1 with TRBJ1-5; no reliable D call. Trimming left V 0 bases short and J 2 bases short, with 17 bases between. From germline, CDR1 is DFQATT and CDR2 SNEGSKA (reference sequence). The CDR3 runs 17 residues. The CDR3 protein is CSARDLRYGSGNQPQHF. CDR3 coding DNA: TGCAGTGCTAGAGATTTACGTTACGGATCGGGCAATCAGCCCCAGCATTTT.

This clonotype was observed at least ten times. The rearrangement links TRBV20-1 to TRBJ2-1; 11 positions match TRBD2. V shed 5 bases and J 4 bases; nucleotides not matched to a gene: 4. Germline-derived CDR1 and CDR2 are DFQATT and SNEGSKA (reference sequence). The CDR3 contains 14 residues. The CDR3 protein is CSAPIAGGYNEQFF. CDR3 coding DNA: TGCAGTGCTCCCATAGCGGGGGGGTACAATGAGCAGTTCTTC.

The V call is TRBV4-2, the J call TRBJ2-7; 7 bases are a match to TRBD1. The V segment lost 3 bases and the J segment 7 bases; nucleotides outside the gene matches: 12. CDR1 is LGHNA, CDR2 YNFKEQ, per germline. The CDR3 is 15 amino acids. The CDR3: CASSHGTEGNGEQYF. In DNA form, the CDR3 reads TGTGCCAGCAGCCACGGGACAGAAGGGAACGGGGAGCAGTACTTC.

This clonotype showed up just a few times. The V call is TRBV5-1, the J call TRBJ2-3; perhaps TRBD2 as D (6 bases). The CDR3 totals 15 residues. Trimming pared 4 bases from V and 0 bases from J, leaving 12 bases between. Germline CDR1 and CDR2: SGHRS and YFSETQ. The CDR3 sequence is CASSPRGYSTDTQYF. CDR3 coding DNA: TGCGCCAGCAGCCCCCGGGGGTATAGCACAGATACGCAGTATTTT.

This clonotype was detected many times. This chain uses TRBV6-5 with TRBJ2-7; 8 positions match TRBD1. The length of the CDR3 is 16 residues. Germline lookup yields CDR1 MNHEY and CDR2 SVGAGI. V shed 0 bases and J 2 bases; nucleotides not matched to a gene: 6. Here the CDR3 DNA reads TGTGCCAGCAGTTACTCGCCTGGACAGGGACCCTACGAGCAGTACTTC. Protein: CASSYSPGQGPYEQYF.

This clonotype was observed many times. This chain links TRBV7-8 with TRBJ2-5, with 11 nucleotides matching TRBD1. Germline CDR1 SGHVS, CDR2 FQNEAQ. V lost 5 bases to trimming and J lost 0 bases; unmatched junction nucleotides: 11. This CDR3 region has 18 residues. The CDR3 region is CASSPRGPGQGDQETQYF. CDR3 nucleotides: TGTGCCAGCAGCCCAAGAGGCCCGGGACAGGGGGACCAAGAGACCCAGTACTTC.

This clonotype was detected only once. The chain links TRBV7-2 to TRBJ2-3, with TRBD1 identical over 9 bases. The CDR3 consists of 16 residues. V was clipped by 5 bases and J by 3 bases; unmatched bases: 9. Germline V lookup: CDR1 SGHTA, CDR2 FQGNSA. CDR3 DNA: TGTGCCAGCAGCCCCCGGGCGGGACAGGGAACAGATACGCAGTATTTT. It encodes CASSPRAGQGTDTQYF. Looking up the rest from reference TRBV7-2 and TRBJ2-3 gives the full variable domain: GAGVSQSPSNKVTEKGKDVELRCDPISGHTALYWYRQSLGQGLEFLIYFQGNSAPDKSGLPSDRFSAERTGGSVSTLTIQRTQQEDSAVYLCASSPRAGQGTDTQYFGPGTRLTVL.

This clonotype was detected ten times or more. The CDR3 DNA reads as TGTGCTTCGACAGGGAGCTCCTATAATTCACCCCTCCACTTT. It specifies CASTGSSYNSPLHF. The chain has TRBV2 and TRBJ1-6, with 7 nucleotides matching TRBD1. From germline, CDR1 is SNHLY and CDR2 FYNNEI. This CDR3 has 14 residues.

The sample holds many counts of this clonotype. The chain carries TRBV28 and TRBJ1-4, with TRBD1 matching over 10 bases. With V trimmed by 5 bases and J by 4 bases, 10 bases remained unmatched. Germline V gene lookup returns CDR1 MDHEN and CDR2 SYDVKM. The CDR3 covers 17 residues. The CDR3 region has the DNA TGTGCCAGCAGTCAATCGGGACAGGGGTTAAGTAATGAAAAACTGTTTTTT. Its translation: CASSQSGQGLSNEKLFF.

This clonotype showed up many times. The V call is TRBV6-1, the J call TRBJ1-2, with D perhaps matching TRBD1 (5 bases). CDR3 length equals 13 residues. Trimming shortened V by 10 bases and J by 2 bases, and 14 bases separated the two germline ends. CDR1 and CDR2 from the germline V gene are MNHNS and SASEGT. CDR3 residues: CATRRGENYGYTF. The CDR3 DNA follows: TGTGCCACTCGACGGGGGGAGAACTATGGCTACACCTTC.

This clonotype has only a few counts. The chain couples TRBV6-2 or TRBV6-3 to TRBJ2-1; the D is unclear. From germline, CDR1 is MNHEY and CDR2 SVGEGT. The CDR3 loop spans 11 amino acids. With 1 base removed from V and 6 bases from J, the gap between germline ends came to 1 base. The chain's CDR3 is CASSYFNEQFF. DNA for the CDR3: TGTGCCAGCAGTTACTTCAATGAGCAGTTCTTC.

This clonotype has a handful of counts. V and J are TRBV5-1 and TRBJ2-7; maybe TRBD2 (6 bases). Germline lookup yields CDR1 SGHRS and CDR2 YFSETQ. V gave up 0 bases and J gave up 6 bases, with 19 bases separating them. The CDR3 totals 16 residues. Here the CDR3 reads CASSLAYGLRVGEQYF. In DNA, the CDR3 is TGCGCCAGCAGCTTGGCCTATGGACTACGGGTCGGCGAGCAGTACTTC.